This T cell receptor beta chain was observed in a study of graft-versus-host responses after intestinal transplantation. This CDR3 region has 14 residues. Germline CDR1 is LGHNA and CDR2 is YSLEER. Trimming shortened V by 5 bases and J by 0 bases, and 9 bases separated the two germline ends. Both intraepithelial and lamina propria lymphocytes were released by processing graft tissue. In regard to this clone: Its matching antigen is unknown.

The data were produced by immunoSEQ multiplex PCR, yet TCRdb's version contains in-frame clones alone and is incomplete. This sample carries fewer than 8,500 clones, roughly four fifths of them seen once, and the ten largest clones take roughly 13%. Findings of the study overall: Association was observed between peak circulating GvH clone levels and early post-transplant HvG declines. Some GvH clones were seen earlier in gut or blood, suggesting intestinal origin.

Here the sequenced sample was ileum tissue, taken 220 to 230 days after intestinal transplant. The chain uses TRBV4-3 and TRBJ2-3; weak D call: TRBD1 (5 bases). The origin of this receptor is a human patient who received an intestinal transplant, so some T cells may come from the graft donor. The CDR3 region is CASSNGASTDTQYF. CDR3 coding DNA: TGCGCCAGCAGCAATGGGGCCAGCACAGATACGCAGTATTTT.